These T cell receptor beta chains were read from a single sample in a study of blood T cells in healthy people across ages. TCRdb processed the 5' RACE reads anew with MiXCR; each CDR3 protein has one entry. The data show almost 1 million distinct CDR3 sequences, with 45% to 60% seen just once and roughly 23% held by the top ten. Sequencing was performed on blood. These receptors all stem from an older woman in good health. Each CDR3 is given with its conserved first and last residue. Fields, in order: V gene, D gene, clone size, J gene, CDR3 DNA, CDR3 protein. A D gene is named only where the DNA matches it firmly. Only some rows state a clone size, as once, few, many or a class for expanded clones.

V gene: TRBV5-1
D gene: -
clone size: -
J gene: TRBJ2-3
CDR3 DNA: TGCGCCAGCAGCCCGGGACCAACCACAGATACGCAGTATTTT
CDR3 protein: CASSPGPTTDTQYF

V gene: TRBV9
D gene: -
clone size: -
J gene: TRBJ2-7
CDR3 DNA: TGTGCCAGCAGCGTAGCTGCTGGGGGATCCTACGAGCAGTACTTC
CDR3 protein: CASSVAAGGSYEQYF

V gene: TRBV7-2
D gene: -
clone size: few
J gene: TRBJ2-3
CDR3 DNA: TGTGCCAGCAGTTCCCAGGGGAACGCAGATACGCAGTATTTT
CDR3 protein: CASSSQGNADTQYF

V gene: TRBV5-6
D gene: TRBD2
clone size: -
J gene: TRBJ2-1
CDR3 DNA: TGTGCCAGCAGCCCCCGTTGGGTGGGACTAGCGGAATGGGGCTCCTACAATGAGCAGTTCTTC
CDR3 protein: CASSPRWVGLAEWGSYNEQFF

V gene: TRBV7-2
D gene: TRBD2
clone size: many
J gene: TRBJ2-7
CDR3 DNA: TGTGCCAGCAGCCCCCATGGGAGGCGGGAGGCTTACGAGCAGTACTTC
CDR3 protein: CASSPHGRREAYEQYF

V gene: TRBV9
D gene: TRBD1
clone size: -
J gene: TRBJ2-4
CDR3 DNA: TGTGCCAGCAGCGTCGGGACAGGGTCGGAAAAGCAGTACTTC
CDR3 protein: CASSVGTGSEKQYF

V gene: TRBV21-1
D gene: -
clone size: -
J gene: TRBJ1-6
CDR3 DNA: TGTGCCAGCAGCAAAGAGGGGGGGACGGGGAAGGATTCACCCCTCCACTTT
CDR3 protein: CASSKEGGTGKDSPLHF

V gene: TRBV2
D gene: TRBD2
clone size: few
J gene: TRBJ2-3
CDR3 DNA: TGTGCCAGCAGACTAGCGGGAGGGGTAGATACGCAGTATTTT
CDR3 protein: CASRLAGGVDTQYF

V gene: TRBV4-1
D gene: TRBD2
clone size: few
J gene: TRBJ2-7
CDR3 DNA: TGCGCCAGCAGCCAAGGGGGGACTAGCAGATACGAGCAGTACTTC
CDR3 protein: CASSQGGTSRYEQYF

V gene: TRBV6-2/TRBV6-3
D gene: -
clone size: -
J gene: TRBJ2-3
CDR3 DNA: TGTGCCAGCAGAGCACAGGGCGGAACAGATACGCAGTATTTT
CDR3 protein: CASRAQGGTDTQYF

V gene: TRBV28
D gene: -
clone size: many
J gene: TRBJ2-7
CDR3 DNA: TGTGCCAGCACCCCGGTCGCCTCAGCCTACGAGCAGTACTTC
CDR3 protein: CASTPVASAYEQYF

V gene: TRBV4-2
D gene: -
clone size: -
J gene: TRBJ2-7
CDR3 DNA: TGTGCCAGCAGCCAAGAGGACAATGAGCAGTACTTC
CDR3 protein: CASSQEDNEQYF

V gene: TRBV7-9
D gene: -
clone size: once
J gene: TRBJ2-5
CDR3 DNA: TGTGCCAGCACCCCGGGACAAGGAAAGACCCAGTACTTC
CDR3 protein: CASTPGQGKTQYF

V gene: TRBV6-2/TRBV6-3
D gene: -
clone size: few
J gene: TRBJ2-2
CDR3 DNA: TGTGCCAGCACGTTGAGCACCGGGGAGCTGTTTTTT
CDR3 protein: CASTLSTGELFF

V gene: TRBV11-2
D gene: -
clone size: few
J gene: TRBJ1-1
CDR3 DNA: TGTGCCAGCAGCCCTACAACCGGGGGATGGGCTTTCTTT
CDR3 protein: CASSPTTGGWAFF

V gene: TRBV13
D gene: -
clone size: -
J gene: TRBJ1-1
CDR3 DNA: TGTGCCAGCAGCTTGAATCGTTATGGGGGTGCCCGCACTGAAGCTTTCTTT
CDR3 protein: CASSLNRYGGARTEAFF

V gene: TRBV7-2
D gene: -
clone size: few
J gene: TRBJ1-5
CDR3 DNA: TGTGCCAGCAGCTGGGACATCGGAAGCTGGCCCCAGCATTTT
CDR3 protein: CASSWDIGSWPQHF

V gene: TRBV2
D gene: -
clone size: -
J gene: TRBJ2-5
CDR3 DNA: TGTGCCAGCAGGCCCTCAACAGGAAAGACCCAGTACTTC
CDR3 protein: CASRPSTGKTQYF

V gene: TRBV6-1
D gene: -
clone size: -
J gene: TRBJ2-5
CDR3 DNA: TGTGCCAGCATTACCGGTCAGGGCTTCTACGAGACCCAGTACTTC
CDR3 protein: CASITGQGFYETQYF

V gene: TRBV3-1
D gene: TRBD2
clone size: -
J gene: TRBJ2-7
CDR3 DNA: TGTGCCAGCAGCTCTCGTGCGGGACTAATATACGAGCAGTACTTC
CDR3 protein: CASSSRAGLIYEQYF

V gene: TRBV2
D gene: -
clone size: -
J gene: TRBJ1-2
CDR3 DNA: TGTGCCAGACTGACGAGGGGGGGAGGAGACGCTAACTATGGCTACACCTTC
CDR3 protein: CARLTRGGGDANYGYTF

V gene: TRBV14
D gene: -
clone size: few
J gene: TRBJ1-2
CDR3 DNA: TGTGCCAGCAGCCAAGGCTTCGGGCAGGTTGATGGCTACACCTTC
CDR3 protein: CASSQGFGQVDGYTF

V gene: TRBV12-5
D gene: -
clone size: once
J gene: TRBJ2-3
CDR3 DNA: TGTGCTAGTGGAATCCTATTGGCGCAGTATTTT
CDR3 protein: CASGILLAQYF

V gene: TRBV27
D gene: -
clone size: -
J gene: TRBJ1-4
CDR3 DNA: TGTGCCAGCGGTCGGGATACCGCTAAACTGTTTTTT
CDR3 protein: CASGRDTAKLFF

V gene: TRBV2
D gene: -
clone size: once
J gene: TRBJ2-3
CDR3 DNA: TGTGCCAGCAGCGGAGGGACAGAGCTGCAGTTGCAGTATTTT
CDR3 protein: CASSGGTELQLQYF

V gene: TRBV3-1
D gene: TRBD2
clone size: few
J gene: TRBJ2-7
CDR3 DNA: TGTGCCAGCAGCCAGAGGTTGCTAGCGGCCCTCTCCTACGAGCAGTACTTC
CDR3 protein: CASSQRLLAALSYEQYF

V gene: TRBV29-1
D gene: -
clone size: many
J gene: TRBJ2-4
CDR3 DNA: TGCAGCGTTGAAGAGCCCCCACGAAACATTCAGTACTTC
CDR3 protein: CSVEEPPRNIQYF

V gene: TRBV20-1
D gene: -
clone size: once
J gene: TRBJ2-7
CDR3 DNA: TGCAGTGCTAGAGTTCCGGGCTCCTACAATGAGCAGTACTTC
CDR3 protein: CSARVPGSYNEQYF

V gene: TRBV4-3
D gene: -
clone size: -
J gene: TRBJ2-1
CDR3 DNA: TGCGCCAGCAGCCAAGTTGACCGTCCCGACAATGAGCAGTTCTTC
CDR3 protein: CASSQVDRPDNEQFF

V gene: TRBV4-3
D gene: -
clone size: -
J gene: TRBJ2-3
CDR3 DNA: TGCGCCAGCAGCCAAGATCTGGGACATCATACGCAGTATTTT
CDR3 protein: CASSQDLGHHTQYF

V gene: TRBV12-3/TRBV12-4
D gene: TRBD1
clone size: -
J gene: TRBJ1-4
CDR3 DNA: TGTGCCAGCAGTTGGGGGACAGGTCAAGGAAAACTGTTTTTT
CDR3 protein: CASSWGTGQGKLFF

V gene: TRBV11-2
D gene: TRBD1
clone size: -
J gene: TRBJ1-2
CDR3 DNA: TGTGCCAGCAGCTTAGGAGGATACAGGGGTTCGCATGGCTACACCTTC
CDR3 protein: CASSLGGYRGSHGYTF

V gene: TRBV27
D gene: TRBD1
clone size: -
J gene: TRBJ2-7
CDR3 DNA: TGTGCCAGCAGTCTCCGACAGGGGGCGACCTACGAGCAGTACTTC
CDR3 protein: CASSLRQGATYEQYF

V gene: TRBV20-1
D gene: -
clone size: -
J gene: TRBJ2-5
CDR3 DNA: TGCAGTGCTAGGAAACAGGGACAAGAGACCCAGTACTTC
CDR3 protein: CSARKQGQETQYF

V gene: TRBV29-1
D gene: -
clone size: -
J gene: TRBJ1-4
CDR3 DNA: TGCAGCGTTGACACGACAGGACTGGGTGGGAGCCTGTTTTTT
CDR3 protein: CSVDTTGLGGSLFF

V gene: TRBV12-3/TRBV12-4
D gene: -
clone size: -
J gene: TRBJ1-6
CDR3 DNA: TGTGCCAGCGTGGGTAGCTCCTATAATTCACCCCTCCACTTT
CDR3 protein: CASVGSSYNSPLHF

V gene: TRBV29-1
D gene: -
clone size: -
J gene: TRBJ2-7
CDR3 DNA: TGCAGCGTTGAAGATATGGGAGCTAGCGAGCAGTACTTC
CDR3 protein: CSVEDMGASEQYF

V gene: TRBV27
D gene: -
clone size: -
J gene: TRBJ1-1
CDR3 DNA: TGTGCCAGCAGTGTATCTAGGGGATCAGGGTGGGCTTTCTTT
CDR3 protein: CASSVSRGSGWAFF

V gene: TRBV27
D gene: -
clone size: -
J gene: TRBJ2-3
CDR3 DNA: TGTGCCAGCAGTTTATCTGTAGGGTCCACGAGGCAGTATTTT
CDR3 protein: CASSLSVGSTRQYF

V gene: TRBV27
D gene: -
clone size: few
J gene: TRBJ2-7
CDR3 DNA: TGTGCCAGCAGTACCCGGGGGTACTCCGAGCAGTACTTC
CDR3 protein: CASSTRGYSEQYF

V gene: TRBV6-6
D gene: -
clone size: -
J gene: TRBJ2-7
CDR3 DNA: TGTGCCAGCAGCCAGGGCCCCAACGTCGGGTACGAGCAGTACTTC
CDR3 protein: CASSQGPNVGYEQYF

V gene: TRBV7-2
D gene: -
clone size: -
J gene: TRBJ1-5
CDR3 DNA: TGTGCCAGCAGCCGAGGGGGGACATACAGCAATCGGCCCCAGCATTTT
CDR3 protein: CASSRGGTYSNRPQHF

V gene: TRBV28
D gene: TRBD2
clone size: -
J gene: TRBJ2-3
CDR3 DNA: TGTGCCAGCAGTTCCCCCCATAGCGGGAGCACAGATACGCAGTATTTT
CDR3 protein: CASSSPHSGSTDTQYF

V gene: TRBV10-3
D gene: TRBD1
clone size: few
J gene: TRBJ2-5
CDR3 DNA: TGTGCCATCAGTGAGGGGACAGGGGAAGAGACCCAGTACTTC
CDR3 protein: CAISEGTGEETQYF

V gene: TRBV3-1
D gene: TRBD1
clone size: -
J gene: TRBJ2-3
CDR3 DNA: TGTGCCAGCAGCCAAGATCGGGGACAGGGGGGTACAGATACGCAGTATTTT
CDR3 protein: CASSQDRGQGGTDTQYF

V gene: TRBV5-5
D gene: -
clone size: few
J gene: TRBJ2-1
CDR3 DNA: TGTGCCAGCAGCTACGCCTCCGGCGGAGCGATCAATGAGCAGTTCTTC
CDR3 protein: CASSYASGGAINEQFF

V gene: TRBV6-6
D gene: TRBD1
clone size: -
J gene: TRBJ1-4
CDR3 DNA: TGTGCCAGCAGTCACCGACAGGGGGATGAAAAACTGTTTTTT
CDR3 protein: CASSHRQGDEKLFF

V gene: TRBV6-5
D gene: TRBD1
clone size: few
J gene: TRBJ2-3
CDR3 DNA: TGTGCCAGCGAACCGGGACAGGGCAACACAGATACGCAGTATTTT
CDR3 protein: CASEPGQGNTDTQYF

V gene: TRBV20-1
D gene: -
clone size: -
J gene: TRBJ1-6
CDR3 DNA: TGCAGTGCTCGCACAGGGTGGGGGAATTCACCCCTCCACTTT
CDR3 protein: CSARTGWGNSPLHF

V gene: TRBV18
D gene: -
clone size: -
J gene: TRBJ2-7
CDR3 DNA: TGTGCCAGCTCACGCGAGGGAGTCCTTTCCCATGGGGACGAGCAGTACTTC
CDR3 protein: CASSREGVLSHGDEQYF

V gene: TRBV7-2
D gene: -
clone size: -
J gene: TRBJ2-6
CDR3 DNA: TGTGCCAGCAGCCCTTCGGCGGGTTCTGGGGCCAACGTCCTGACTTTC
CDR3 protein: CASSPSAGSGANVLTF

V gene: TRBV5-1
D gene: TRBD1
clone size: -
J gene: TRBJ1-1
CDR3 DNA: TGCGCCAGCAGCCAAACGACAGGGTCGCCTGAAGCTTTCTTT
CDR3 protein: CASSQTTGSPEAFF